One sample yielded the 21 T cell receptor beta chains listed below, sequenced in a study of shared clonotypes between healthy human individuals. The naive CD8 fraction comprised CD45RO-negative cells positively selected for CCR7 and excluded terminally differentiated effector memory CD45RA+ cells. Using immunoSEQ multiplex PCR, the repertoire was profiled, and TCRdb retains in-frame clones only, with some absent. The table has about 2.1 million clones, about 94% seen once. The sample comprised naive CD8+ T cells from PBMCs. Receptors were obtained from a man between 18 and 35 years old in good health. Some clones in this sample may be carry-over from other donors' samples.

This chain uses TRBV27 with TRBJ1-5, with D perhaps matching TRBD1 (5 bases). The CDR3 is made up of 15 amino acids. V was shortened by 3 bases and J by 2 bases, with 11 bases between the two germline ends. CDR1 and CDR2 (germline): MNHEY, SMNVEV (reference sequence). The CDR3 nucleotides are TGTGCCAGCAGTTTCGAGGGGAGTGGCAATCAGCCCCAGCATTTT. Amino acids: CASSFEGSGNQPQHF.

In regard to this clone: Other DNA sequences within the sample encode an identical CDR3. The J gene is TRBJ2-1, the V gene TRBV7-9; D gene ambiguous. The germline CDR1 and CDR2 sequences are SEHNR and FQNEAQ (reference sequence). Between the trimmed V and J ends, which lost 6 bases and 3 bases, there was a span of 6 bases. This CDR3 is 12 amino acids long. The CDR3 DNA reads as TGTGCCAGCAGTCGCGACTACAATGAGCAGTTCTTC. This codes for CASSRDYNEQFF.

The genes are TRBV29-1 and TRBJ1-2; D might be TRBD1 (6 bases). The CDR3 contains 13 residues. Germline loops: CDR1 SQVTM, CDR2 ANQGSEA. The germline V and J ends were trimmed by 0 bases and 4 bases, with 9 bases remaining between them. CDR3 bases: TGCAGCGTTGAAGAACAGGGTCTCTATGGCTACACCTTC. Protein product: CSVEEQGLYGYTF.

This sequence joins TRBV27 and TRBJ1-2; D remains ambiguous. V was pared by 5 bases and J by 1 base, with 8 bases between. There are 13 residues in the CDR3. The germline V gene encodes CDR1 MNHEY and CDR2 SMNVEV (reference sequence). In nucleotides, the CDR3 is TGTGCCAGCAGTCCCAACCATAACTATGGCTACACCTTC. It encodes CASSPNHNYGYTF.

The CDR3 protein is CASGLNRVRDTQYF. The CDR3 DNA follows: TGTGCTAGTGGTTTAAACAGGGTCCGGGATACGCAGTATTTT. The gene calls are TRBV12-5 and TRBJ2-3, with a tentative D call TRBD1 (6 bases). CDR1 is LGHNT, CDR2 FRNRAP, per germline. V gave up 3 bases and J gave up 6 bases, with 13 bases separating them. The CDR3 sequence is 14 residues long.

Written as DNA, the CDR3 is TGTGCCAGCAGCCCTGTTACTAGCGGGTACGAGCAGTACTTC. It is translated as CASSPVTSGYEQYF. The chain has TRBV11-2 and TRBJ2-7; 9 bases map to TRBD2. J gave up 4 bases and V 5 bases, and 6 bases lay outside the gene matches. CDR1 SGHAT and CDR2 FQNNGV come from the germline V gene. This CDR3 has 14 residues.

Comment on this clone: In the same sample, other DNA sequences code for this CDR3. The gene calls are TRBV9 and TRBJ1-4; D is undetermined. CDR3 length: 15 amino acids. The V gene's germline CDR1 is SGDLS and CDR2 YYNGEE. V lost 3 bases, J lost 0 bases, and 9 bases lay in between. CDR3 protein: CASSAGRATNEKLFF. The DNA of the CDR3 is TGTGCCAGCAGCGCTGGACGGGCAACTAATGAAAAACTGTTTTTT.

This chain links TRBV5-8 with TRBJ2-5; D may be TRBD2 (6 bases). V was cut by 0 bases and J by 3 bases, with 9 bases left in between. This CDR3 has 14 residues. Germline values: CDR1 SGHTS, CDR2 YDEGEE. The CDR3 is CASSLASVEETQYF. CDR3 in DNA: TGTGCCAGCAGCTTGGCTAGCGTAGAAGAGACCCAGTACTTC.

As concerns this clone: Other DNA sequences in this sample translate to the same CDR3. This rearrangement joins TRBV4-3 to TRBJ2-1, with no clear D. The CDR3 loop spans 16 amino acids. Germline V gives CDR1 LGHNA, CDR2 YSLEER. The V end lost 3 bases, the J end lost 0 bases, and 12 bases lay between the germline ends. The CDR3 reads CASSQRTRSSYNEQFF. In DNA form, the CDR3 reads TGCGCCAGCAGCCAGCGGACCCGGAGCTCCTACAATGAGCAGTTCTTC.

The V call is TRBV19, the J call TRBJ2-1; D may be TRBD2 (5 bases). The CDR3 runs 15 residues. The germline V gene encodes CDR1 LNHDA and CDR2 SQIVND (reference sequence). The ends were cut back, 1 base at V and 2 bases at J, with 9 bases in the middle. In DNA form, the CDR3 reads TGTGCCAGTAGTATAGGGGAGCGTCCCTACAATGAGCAGTTCTTC. This gives the protein CASSIGERPYNEQFF.

This sequence joins TRBV27 and TRBJ2-5, with 12 bases lining up with TRBD2. Germline trimming cut 5 bases from V and 2 bases from J; bases unmatched to any gene: 3. This CDR3 spans 15 amino acids. Germline V gene sequence: CDR1 MNHEY, CDR2 SMNVEV (reference sequence). DNA for the CDR3: TGTGCCAGCAGTCGGACTAGCGGGGCTCAAGAGACCCAGTACTTC. Translation gives CASSRTSGAQETQYF.

The gene calls are TRBV27 and TRBJ2-7; 7 bases align to TRBD1. Germline V gene data show CDR1 as MNHEY and CDR2 as SMNVEV (reference sequence). The CDR3 consists of 15 residues. J was trimmed by 0 bases and V by 2 bases; bases with no gene match: 4. CDR3 in DNA: TGTGCCAGCAGTTTACTACGACAGGGCTCCTACGAGCAGTACTTC. Its protein is CASSLLRQGSYEQYF.

The genes are TRBV5-1 and TRBJ2-5, with TRBD2 matching 11 bases. Germline values: CDR1 SGHRS, CDR2 YFSETQ. The V segment lost 5 bases and the J segment 0 bases; nucleotides outside the gene matches: 21. The CDR3 contains 21 residues. CDR3 DNA sequence: TGCGCCAGCAGTCCTCCTTTGGCCCCGGGACTAGCGGAAAACGACCAAGAGACCCAGTACTTC. Amino acids: CASSPPLAPGLAENDQETQYF.

The chain has TRBV7-2 and TRBJ2-7; 9 bases align to TRBD2. Germline loops: CDR1 SGHTA, CDR2 FQGNSA. The V and J ends lost 4 bases and 0 bases, in that order; junction bases with no gene match: 7. The CDR3 spans 16 residues. The CDR3 DNA is TGTGCCAGCAGCTCGCGCGGGACTAGCTTCTCCTACGAGCAGTACTTC. Protein product: CASSSRGTSFSYEQYF.

This clone was detected only a few times. The chain is built from TRBV7-9 and TRBJ1-1; D is possibly TRBD1 (5 bases). CDR1 and CDR2 from the germline V gene are SEHNR and FQNEAQ (reference sequence). Trimming left V 4 bases short and J 3 bases short, with 12 bases between. The CDR3 consists of 14 residues. CDR3 region: CASSSWTPDTEAFF. CDR3 nucleotides: TGTGCCAGCAGCTCATGGACACCGGACACTGAAGCTTTCTTT.

The V and J genes are TRBV21-1 and TRBJ2-5; the table assigns TRBD1, which was not confirmed against the DNA. TRBV21-1 is tagged as a pseudogene. The CDR3 spans 15 residues. The CDR3 reads CASASSTGGGETQYF. The CDR3 nucleotides read TGTGCCAGCGCTTCGTCGACAGGGGGCGGCGAGACCCAGTACTTC.

J is TRBJ1-4 and V is TRBV6-1; TRBD1 aligns across 12 bases. Germline assignment: CDR1 MNHNS and CDR2 SASEGT. CDR3 length: 14 amino acids. V lost 6 bases to trimming and J lost 8 bases; unmatched junction nucleotides: 4. The CDR3, as DNA: TGTGCCAGCAGGGGACAGGGGGCCAGGGAAAAACTGTTTTTT. Encoded protein: CASRGQGAREKLFF.

J is TRBJ1-2 and V is TRBV9; D gene ambiguous. The CDR3 totals 14 residues. Germline V gene data show CDR1 as SGDLS and CDR2 as YYNGEE. V lost 4 bases and J lost 4, with 14 bases in between. Written as DNA, the CDR3 is TGTGCCAGCAGCCCTCGGACGGTTTTCTATGGCTACACCTTC. Its translation is CASSPRTVFYGYTF.

This chain uses TRBV27 with TRBJ2-7; D possibly uses TRBD1 or TRBD2 (6 bases each). This CDR3 region has 14 residues. V lost 3 bases, J lost 2 bases, and 11 bases lay in between. Germline-derived CDR1 and CDR2 are MNHEY and SMNVEV (reference sequence). CDR3 region: CASSFGGHPYEQYF. In nucleotides, the CDR3 is TGTGCCAGCAGTTTCGGGGGCCACCCCTACGAGCAGTACTTC.

A note on this clone: The germline gene is not matched at one end of the junction; a read error may be the cause. The chain couples TRBV19 to TRBJ2-5; the D call may be TRBD1 or TRBD2 (5 bases each). The CDR3 length is 18 residues. From germline, CDR1 is LNHDA and CDR2 SQIVND (reference sequence). CDR3 amino acids: CATSRPLWDPVEGETQYF. The CDR3 region has the DNA TGTGCCACTAGTAGGCCTCTCTGGGACCCCGTCGAGGGAGAGACCCAGTACTTC.

The gene calls are TRBV6-1 and TRBJ2-1; 7 nucleotides match TRBD2. Germline-derived CDR1 and CDR2 are MNHNS and SASEGT. V lost 2 bases to trimming and J lost 7 bases; unmatched junction nucleotides: 8. The CDR3 is 15 residues long. CDR3 coding DNA: TGTGCCAGCAGTGAACCCGGGACTATTTCTAATGAGCAGTTCTTC. Translation gives CASSEPGTISNEQFF.